This T cell receptor beta chain appears in the sequencing data of a study of blood T cell repertoires in COVID-19. Overall study: Specimens from acute and convalescent COVID-19 originated in the United States, Italy and Spain. Sources were T cells, B-cell-depleted T cells, or PBMCs; the material itself was cDNA or gDNA.

In the original workflow: From reference gene primer amplification, estimates of nucleated cell counts were derived. The method was immunoSEQ multiplex PCR; TCRdb's version includes in-frame clones alone and lacks a portion of them. The D gene and trimming were derived from the DNA, and the V and J assignments and clone size from that table. This table has about 90,000 clones, around 72% appearing once. This clone was seen at least ten times. The sequenced sample was peripheral blood. The sequence derives from a woman older than 75 with acute or convalescent COVID-19.

The CDR3 DNA is TGTGCCAGCAGCTTCCGTGAGCGGGGAGAGACCCAGTACTTC. Protein sequence: CASSFRERGETQYF. The rearrangement uses TRBV3-1 (or the pseudogene TRBV3-2) and TRBJ2-5; 7 bases agree with TRBD2. The CDR3 consists of 14 residues. Germline assignment: CDR1 LGHDT and CDR2 YNNKEL (reference sequence). After removal of 5 bases from V and 4 bases from J, the junction contained 7 bases not matched to a gene.